A single sample is the source of the 4 T cell receptor beta chains below, sequenced in a study of CD8+ T cells in alopecia areata. Indicated treatment: oral pan-JAK inhibitor, 5-10 mg twice daily. It was cDNA, reverse transcribed from extracted RNA, that served as the sequencing template. Profiled with immunoSEQ multiplex PCR; TCRdb holds only in-frame clones, not every one. Among around 120,000 clones, about 50% were seen once, and the ten largest hold about 0.5%. Sequencing was performed on CD4+ T cells sorted from blood, taken at week 4, from a patient treated with tofacitinib. These receptors originate from a human donor with alopecia areata.

This clone was observed a few times. CDR3 in amino acids: CASTEKGTEDNEQFF. The CDR3 DNA is TGTGCCAGCACCGAGAAGGGGACAGAAGACAATGAGCAGTTCTTC. The chain joins TRBV7-3 to TRBJ2-1, with 7 bases aligning to TRBD1. The length of the CDR3 is 15 residues. The V and J ends lost 7 bases and 5 bases, in that order; junction bases with no gene match: 11. CDR1 is SGHTA and CDR2 is FQGTGA in the germline V gene.

By proportion, this clone is medium-sized. The chain links TRBV7-2 to TRBJ2-1; no clear D. CDR3 length: 13 residues. Germline V lookup: CDR1 SGHTA, CDR2 FQGNSA. V gave up 5 bases and J gave up 8 bases, with 13 bases separating them. The CDR3 region is CASSRGPAHEQFF. CDR3 DNA: TGTGCCAGCAGCCGCGGACCGGCACATGAGCAGTTCTTC.

The V call is TRBV29-1, the J call TRBJ1-1, with D possibly TRBD1 on 6 matching bases. Trimming removed 0 bases from V and 5 bases from J, with 22 bases in between. CDR3 length equals 17 residues. Germline CDR1 and CDR2: SQVTM and ANQGSEA. The CDR3 nucleotides read TGCAGCGTTGAAGATCAGGAGAGGGGGGATACCTGGACTGAAGCTTTCTTT. Its translation: CSVEDQERGDTWTEAFF.

This clone has only a few counts. This chain joins TRBV30 and TRBJ1-6; D unresolved. Trimming shortened V by 0 bases and J by 7 bases, and 7 bases separated the two germline ends. This CDR3 has 13 residues. The germline V gene has CDR1 GTSNPN and CDR2 SVGIG (reference sequence). The CDR3 sequence is CAWSVRGNSPLHF. Here the CDR3 DNA reads TGTGCCTGGAGTGTACGTGGGAATTCACCCCTCCACTTT.